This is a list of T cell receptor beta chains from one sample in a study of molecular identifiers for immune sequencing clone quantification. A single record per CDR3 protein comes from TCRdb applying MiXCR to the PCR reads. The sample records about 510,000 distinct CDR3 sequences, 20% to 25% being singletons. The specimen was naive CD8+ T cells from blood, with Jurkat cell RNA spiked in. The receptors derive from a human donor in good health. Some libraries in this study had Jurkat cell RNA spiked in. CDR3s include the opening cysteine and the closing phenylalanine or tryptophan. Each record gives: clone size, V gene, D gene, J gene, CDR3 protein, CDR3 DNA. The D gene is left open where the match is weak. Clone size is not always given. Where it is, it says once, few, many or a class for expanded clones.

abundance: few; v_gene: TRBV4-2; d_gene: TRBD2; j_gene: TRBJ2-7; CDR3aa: CASSQDGTSGYEQYF; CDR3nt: TGTGCCAGCAGCCAAGATGGGACTAGCGGTTACGAGCAGTACTTC
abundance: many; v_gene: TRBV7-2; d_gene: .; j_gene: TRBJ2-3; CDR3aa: CASSQVPDTQYF; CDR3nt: TGTGCCAGCAGCCAAGTGCCAGATACGCAGTATTTT
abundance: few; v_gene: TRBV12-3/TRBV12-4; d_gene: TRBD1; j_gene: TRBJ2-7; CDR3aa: CASSIGDSTYEQYF; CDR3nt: TGTGCCAGCAGTATTGGGGACAGTACCTACGAGCAGTACTTC
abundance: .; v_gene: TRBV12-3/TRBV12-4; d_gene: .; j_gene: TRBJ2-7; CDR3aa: CASSLSIYEQYF; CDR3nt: TGTGCCAGCAGTCTCAGTATCTACGAGCAGTACTTC
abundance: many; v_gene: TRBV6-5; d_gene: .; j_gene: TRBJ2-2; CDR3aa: CASSPMTGQHGELFF; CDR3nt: TGTGCCAGCAGTCCCATGACGGGCCAACACGGGGAGCTGTTTTTT
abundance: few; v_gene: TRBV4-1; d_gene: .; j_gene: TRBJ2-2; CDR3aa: CASSQDRAGTNTGELFF; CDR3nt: TGCGCCAGCAGCCAAGATCGGGCGGGTACGAACACCGGGGAGCTGTTTTTT
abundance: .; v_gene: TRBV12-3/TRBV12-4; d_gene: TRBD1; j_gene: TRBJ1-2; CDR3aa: CASSNGQVDYGYTF; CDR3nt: TGTGCCAGCAGCAACGGACAGGTCGACTATGGCTACACCTTC
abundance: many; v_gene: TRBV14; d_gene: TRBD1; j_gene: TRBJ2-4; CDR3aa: CASSPGTGVLYF; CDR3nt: TGTGCCAGCAGCCCCGGGACAGGGGTCCTGTACTTC
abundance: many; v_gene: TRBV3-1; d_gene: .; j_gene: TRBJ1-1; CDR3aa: CASSQDPGHHEAFF; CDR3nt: TGTGCCAGCAGCCAAGATCCGGGACACCATGAAGCTTTCTTT
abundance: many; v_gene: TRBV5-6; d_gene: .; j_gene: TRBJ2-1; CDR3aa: CASSLEVDTVREFF; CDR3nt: TGTGCCAGCAGCTTGGAGGTGGACACAGTACGGGAGTTCTTC
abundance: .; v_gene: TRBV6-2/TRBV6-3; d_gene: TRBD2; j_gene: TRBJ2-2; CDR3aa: CASSSRLAGGPDGELFF; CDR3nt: TGTGCCAGCAGTTCCAGACTAGCGGGGGGGCCTGACGGGGAGCTGTTTTTT
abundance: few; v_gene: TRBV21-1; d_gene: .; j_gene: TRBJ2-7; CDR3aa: CASSPSPGTSGRMFEEQYF; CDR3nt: TGTGCCAGCAGCCCGAGCCCCGGGACTAGCGGGAGAATGTTCGAGGAGCAGTACTTC
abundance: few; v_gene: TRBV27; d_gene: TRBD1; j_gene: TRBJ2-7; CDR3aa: CASSPQTGDEQYF; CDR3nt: TGTGCCAGCAGTCCTCAGACAGGGGACGAGCAGTACTTC
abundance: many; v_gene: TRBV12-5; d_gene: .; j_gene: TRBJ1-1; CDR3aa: CASGLQFTEAFF; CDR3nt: TGTGCTAGTGGTTTGCAATTCACTGAAGCTTTCTTT
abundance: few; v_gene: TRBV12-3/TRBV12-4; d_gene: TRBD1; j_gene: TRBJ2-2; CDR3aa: CASSLEQGAGELFF; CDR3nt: TGTGCCAGCAGTTTAGAACAGGGGGCCGGGGAGCTGTTTTTT
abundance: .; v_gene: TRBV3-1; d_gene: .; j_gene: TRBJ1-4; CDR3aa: CASSQDMFQGKLFF; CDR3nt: TGTGCCAGCAGCCAAGACATGTTCCAGGGGAAACTGTTTTTT
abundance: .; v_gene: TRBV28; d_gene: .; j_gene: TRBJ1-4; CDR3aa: CASSLLVDSGEKLFF; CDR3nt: TGTGCCAGCAGTTTATTGGTTGATTCTGGGGAAAAACTGTTTTTT
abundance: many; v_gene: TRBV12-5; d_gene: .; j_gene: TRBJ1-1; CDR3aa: CASGLVGAEAFF; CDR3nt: TGTGCTAGTGGTTTGGTAGGGGCTGAAGCTTTCTTT
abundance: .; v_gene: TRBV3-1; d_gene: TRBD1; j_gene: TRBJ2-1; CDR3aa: CASSQDPGTATYNEQFF; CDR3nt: TGTGCCAGCAGCCAAGATCCCGGGACAGCCACCTACAATGAGCAGTTCTTC
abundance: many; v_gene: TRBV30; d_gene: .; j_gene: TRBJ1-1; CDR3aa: CAWSRGEGTEAFF; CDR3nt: TGTGCCTGGAGTCGGGGGGAGGGCACTGAAGCTTTCTTT
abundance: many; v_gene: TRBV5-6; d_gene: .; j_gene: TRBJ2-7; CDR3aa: CASSLAWSYEQYF; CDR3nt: TGTGCCAGCAGCTTGGCGTGGAGCTACGAGCAGTACTTC
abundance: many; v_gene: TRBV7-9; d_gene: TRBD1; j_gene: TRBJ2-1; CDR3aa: CASSQGQGAPNEQFF; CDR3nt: TGTGCCAGCAGCCAGGGACAGGGGGCGCCCAATGAGCAGTTCTTC
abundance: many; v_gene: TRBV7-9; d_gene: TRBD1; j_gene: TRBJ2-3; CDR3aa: CASSIYRGRGTDTQYF; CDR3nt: TGTGCCAGCAGCATATACAGGGGGCGCGGCACAGATACGCAGTATTTT
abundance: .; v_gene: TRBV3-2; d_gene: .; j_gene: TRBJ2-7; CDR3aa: CASTRPEDRGIYEQYF; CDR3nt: TGTGCCAGCACCCGGCCCGAGGACAGGGGAATCTACGAGCAGTACTTC
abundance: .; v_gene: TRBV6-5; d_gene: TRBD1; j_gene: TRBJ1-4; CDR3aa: CASTTTPGQGGEKLFF; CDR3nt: TGTGCCAGCACCACGACTCCGGGACAGGGGGGGGAAAAACTGTTTTTT
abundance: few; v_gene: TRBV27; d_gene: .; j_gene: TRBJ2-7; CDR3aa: CASSPSVVSGYEQYF; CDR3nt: TGTGCCAGCAGTCCCAGCGTTGTCTCCGGCTACGAGCAGTACTTC
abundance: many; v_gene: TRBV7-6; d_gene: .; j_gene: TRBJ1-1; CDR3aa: CASSLSRGAWGEAFF; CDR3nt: TGTGCCAGCAGCTTATCTCGGGGGGCCTGGGGCGAAGCTTTCTTT
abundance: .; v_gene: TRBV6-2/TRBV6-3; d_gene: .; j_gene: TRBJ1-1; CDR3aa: CASSYDGGLLGFAEAFF; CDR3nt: TGTGCCAGCAGTTACGACGGGGGGCTTCTGGGGTTTGCTGAAGCTTTCTTT